Listed here are 15 T cell receptor beta chains from one sample, sequenced in a study of blood T cell repertoires in COVID-19. Generated by immunoSEQ multiplex PCR, the TCRdb table keeps only in-frame clones and is missing some. The sample includes roughly 100,000 clones, around nine tenths of them seen just once. Sequencing used peripheral blood. These receptors all come from a man in his fifties or sixties with active or convalescent COVID-19.

The chain combines TRBV6-2 or TRBV6-3 with TRBJ2-5; D might be TRBD2 (6 bases). Trimming removed 0 bases from V and 2 bases from J, with 16 bases in between. The CDR3 has 17 amino acids. Germline-derived CDR1 and CDR2 are MNHEY and SVGEGT. This CDR3 is CASSYSRFRGSQETQYF. CDR3 sequence (DNA): TGTGCCAGCAGTTACTCGAGATTCCGGGGGTCTCAAGAGACCCAGTACTTC.

J is TRBJ2-1 and V is TRBV18; 8 bases are a match to TRBD2. The J segment lost 3 bases and the V segment lost 2 bases, leaving 6 bases of the junction unmatched. CDR3 length equals 16 residues. CDR1 is KGHSH, CDR2 LQKENI, per germline. The CDR3 bases are TGTGCCAGCTCACCATCGGATGCGGGGGGCTACAATGAGCAGTTCTTC. It encodes CASSPSDAGGYNEQFF. Combining the CDR3 with reference TRBV18 and TRBJ2-1 gives the whole variable domain NAGVMQNPRHLVRRRGQEARLRCSPMKGHSHVYWYRQLPEEGLKFMVYLQKENIIDESGMPKERFSAEFPKEGPSILRIQQVVRGDSAAYFCASSPSDAGGYNEQFFGPGTRLTVL.

This sequence joins TRBV7-2 and TRBJ1-5, with a weak D call TRBD1 (6 bases). Trimming removed 1 base from V and 3 bases from J, with 10 bases in between. CDR3 length: 15 residues. Germline V gives CDR1 SGHTA, CDR2 FQGNSA. This CDR3 is CASSLDDRSNQPQHF. In DNA, the CDR3 is TGTGCCAGCAGCTTAGACGACAGGTCCAATCAGCCCCAGCATTTT.

The V gene is TRBV28, the J gene TRBJ2-1; 10 bases map to TRBD2. The germline gives CDR1 MDHEN, CDR2 SYDVKM. Trimming took 6 bases from V and 6 from J; bases not matched to a gene: 2. The CDR3 is 13 residues long. Written as DNA, the CDR3 is TGTGCCAGCAGGAGCGGGGGGGGCAATGAGCAGTTCTTC. Translation gives CASRSGGGNEQFF. Variable domain in full (rest from reference TRBV28 and TRBJ2-1): DVKVTQSSRYLVKRTGEKVFLECVQDMDHENMFWYRQDPGLGLRLIYFSYDVKMKEKGDIPEGYSVSREKKERFSLILESASTNQTSMYLCASRSGGGNEQFFGPGTRLTVL.

This chain joins TRBV28 and TRBJ1-5; TRBD1 matches at 10 bases. Trimming cost V 11 bases and J 3 bases; bases outside gene matches: 4. The CDR3 totals 13 residues. Germline V CDR1 and CDR2: MDHEN, SYDVKM. CDR3 sequence: CASGTGDNQPQHF. CDR3 coding DNA: TGTGCCTCCGGGACAGGGGACAATCAGCCCCAGCATTTT.

The chain carries TRBV5-5 and TRBJ1-2; D not certain. Germline CDR1 reads SGHKS; CDR2 reads YYEKEE (reference sequence). Trimming cost V 2 bases and J 7 bases, with 9 bases left between them. The CDR3 extends over 12 amino acids. The chain's CDR3 is CASSFEGGGYTF. The CDR3 nucleotides read TGTGCCAGCAGCTTTGAGGGAGGTGGCTACACCTTC.

The chain has TRBV19 and TRBJ2-6; 10 nucleotides match TRBD2. V lost 2 bases to trimming and J lost 0 bases; unmatched junction nucleotides: 7. CDR1 and CDR2 (germline): LNHDA, SQIVND (reference sequence). There are 19 residues in the CDR3. The CDR3 here is CASSIRLAGAISGANVLTF. The CDR3 DNA reads as TGTGCCAGTAGTATAAGGCTAGCGGGGGCAATCTCTGGGGCCAACGTCCTGACTTTC. The variable domain in full, completed from reference TRBV19 and TRBJ2-6, reads DGGITQSPKYLFRKEGQNVTLSCEQNLNHDAMYWYRQDPGQGLRLIYYSQIVNDFQKGDIAEGYSVSREKKESFPLTVTSAQKNPTAFYLCASSIRLAGAISGANVLTFGAGSRLTVL.

This clone has a single count. The V and J genes are TRBV5-5 and TRBJ2-5; 8 nucleotides agree with TRBD1. Germline V gene sequence: CDR1 SGHKS, CDR2 YYEKEE (reference sequence). This CDR3 region has 15 residues. Trimming took 2 bases from V and 3 from J; bases not matched to a gene: 6. This CDR3 reads CASSFGQGVEETQYF. In nucleotides, the CDR3 is TGTGCCAGCAGCTTTGGACAGGGCGTAGAAGAGACCCAGTACTTC.

The chain carries TRBV29-1 and TRBJ2-4, with TRBD2 identical over 9 bases. Trimming cost V 2 bases and J 6 bases; bases outside gene matches: 8. CDR3 length: 15 residues. CDR1 and CDR2 (germline): SQVTM, ANQGSEA. CDR3 DNA sequence: TGCAGCGTTGAAAGTGCGCGGGGGGGATTAAACATTCAGTACTTC. Translation: CSVESARGGLNIQYF.

The chain recombines TRBV10-3 with TRBJ1-1, with a possible D match to TRBD1 (6 bases). V lost 10 bases and J 0 bases, leaving 15 bases between the germline ends. This CDR3 has 14 residues. The germline gives CDR1 ENHRY, CDR2 SYGVKD. CDR3 in DNA: TGTGCCACCAAACCAGGGGTCCTGAACACTGAAGCTTTCTTT. Translated: CATKPGVLNTEAFF.

In this sample, this clone turned up once. J is TRBJ2-1 and V is TRBV9; D might be TRBD1 (5 bases). This CDR3 is built from 19 residues. V was shortened by 0 bases and J by 15 bases, with 34 bases between the two germline ends. The germline CDR1 and CDR2 sequences are SGDLS and YYNGEE. The DNA of the CDR3 is TGTGCCAGCAGCGTAGAAGGCAGGGTCCGCCCCTTCCCCATCTTTTACCGGTTCTTC. This translates into CASSVEGRVRPFPIFYRFF.

This clone was seen once. The chain couples TRBV27 to TRBJ2-5; a possible D gene is TRBD2 (7 bases). The germline V and J ends were trimmed by 3 bases and 4 bases, with 18 bases remaining between them. Germline V gene data show CDR1 as MNHEY and CDR2 as SMNVEV (reference sequence). There are 16 residues in the CDR3. The CDR3 sequence is CASSFWRGLGIETQYF. Here the CDR3 DNA reads TGTGCCAGCAGTTTTTGGCGGGGGCTAGGGATAGAGACCCAGTACTTC.

In its sample, this clone was seen a few times. V is TRBV19 and J is TRBJ2-1, with D possibly TRBD1 on 6 matching bases. This CDR3 is 14 amino acids long. V shed 5 bases and J shed 7 bases, with 15 bases lying between them. Germline CDR1 LNHDA, CDR2 SQIVND (reference sequence). CDR3 sequence: CASSLQGISNEQFF. CDR3 bases: TGTGCCAGTAGTCTACAGGGAATTTCAAATGAGCAGTTCTTC.

The table lists this clone with a count of one. This chain connects TRBV5-1 to TRBJ2-5; 7 bases are a match to TRBD2. CDR1 and CDR2 from the germline V gene are SGHRS and YFSETQ. This CDR3 has 14 residues. Trimming at V came to 7 bases and at J to 5 bases, leaving 11 bases not matched to a gene. The CDR3 spells CASGPRAGYETQYF. As DNA, the CDR3 is TGCGCCAGCGGACCAAGAGCGGGGTACGAGACCCAGTACTTC.

This rearrangement joins TRBV11-2 to TRBJ2-7, with a possible D match to TRBD2 (5 bases). CDR1 SGHAT and CDR2 FQNNGV come from the germline V gene. There are 18 residues in the CDR3. V lost 5 bases, J lost 1 base, and 24 bases lay in between. The CDR3 loop reads CASSRLGLNSFASYEQYF. CDR3 DNA sequence: TGTGCCAGCAGCCGATTAGGACTTAACTCCTTTGCGTCCTACGAGCAGTACTTC.